This T cell receptor beta chain was documented in a study of blood T cells in healthy people across ages (dated by TCRdb to the mid-2010s). At the level of the whole study: Template switching captured roughly one uniquely barcoded TCR beta cDNA molecule per two T cells in model experiments. Age-related changes in TCR beta repertoire diversity were measured in the study by deep sequencing normalized with unique cDNA molecular identifiers. Four age groups were formed from the donors: young (average 16 years), middle-aged (around 37), aged (around 62) and long-lived (more than 75). To avoid experimental bias, donors of different ages were distributed randomly across sequencing lanes. The study analyzed two additional independent replicas of 1 million unique cDNA reads from the same blood draw for two donors, one aged 18 to 29 and one aged 80 or older. Paper-wide results and their limitations: As age increased, observed TCR beta diversity per million T cells dropped in a roughly linear way, and a significant reduction was already evident by age 40. Estimates of total diversity based on one million sequenced T cells were considered lower bounds and underestimates. Conclusive comparison of naive and antigen-experienced compartments was prevented by the profiling of bulk unsorted PBMCs. Observed TCR beta diversity correlated strongly with the percentage of naive T cells measured by flow cytometry. Because donor CMV infection status was unknown, age-related changes in expanded clonotypes were potentially confounded. The long-lived group showed more naive CD4+ T cells, fewer expanded clones and increased TCR diversity than the aged group, suggesting age selection.

The germline V gene supplies CDR1 SGHRS and CDR2 YFSETQ. The junction shows trimming of 2 bases on V and 6 bases on J, plus 8 bases between the germline ends. Including the terminal cysteine and phenylalanine, the CDR3 comprises 12 residues. Only CDR3 DNA remains: 36 bases, in frame from the first base. Receptors were amplified or captured by 5' RACE. Sequencing was carried out with an Illumina HiSeq 2500. A second PCR of about 6 to 11 cycles was performed with a sample-barcoded 5' primer and a J-beta primer mix. A template-switch 5' adaptor carrying 12 random nucleotides introduced a unique molecular identifier onto each TCR beta cDNA molecule. Each sample yielded at least 2.5 million CDR3-containing paired-end reads. First-strand cDNA was synthesized from all RNA with the Mint cDNA synthesis kit, primed by a TRBC-specific oligonucleotide. All cDNA was treated with uracil-DNA glycosylase and then went through a first 18-cycle PCR with the universal primers M1SS and BC2_uni_R. As for the original processing: Each sample was normalized by randomly selecting 1 million high-quality reads, each carrying a distinct molecular identifier. Instead of being binned into consensus sequences, reads with shared molecular identifiers were discarded. CDR3 identification, clonotype clustering and error correction used MiTCR with a Q25 quality threshold and the strictest error-elimination algorithm. A nonparametric unseen species model with Euler transformation was used to estimate a lower bound on total TCR beta diversity. TCRdb reanalyzed the raw reads on its own, using fastp at Q25 for trimming and MiXCR for clone calling, and kept in-frame beta chains. A single entry per CDR3 protein holds the most common genes and DNA from its merged rows. V and J calls and clone size were set by TCRdb, not the authors. The sample contains 800,000 or so distinct CDR3 sequences, around 45% of them found a single time. The ten largest clonotypes hold 18% of the sample.

The donors were 40 or so Caucasian individuals from Russia, aged roughly 6 to 90 years, who were systemically healthy. Each donor gave 8.5 to 10 milliliters of peripheral blood, collected into EDTA-treated Vacutainer tubes. Ficoll-Paque density-gradient centrifugation was used to isolate PBMCs, with at least 6.5 million per sample. Total RNA, at least 6 micrograms per sample, was extracted from PBMCs with Trizol reagent. The percentages of naive CD45RAhigh/CD27high T cells were determined by flow cytometry on a PBMC aliquot from every donor. Remarks on this clonotype: Its antigen remains undetermined. Base qualities are not recorded, but no much larger clone differs from it by a single base.

The sample comprised blood. The TCR sequence derives from a man of 80 years or more in good health. This sequence uses TRBV5-1 and TRBJ1-1; the D gene lacks a confident call. At the DNA level, the sequence is TGCGCCAGCAGCTTTGACCGAGCTGAAGCTTTCTTT. The encoded protein is CASSFDRAEAFF.